These T cell receptor beta chains were read from a single sample in a study of T cells after yellow fever vaccination. TCRdb reanalysed the 5' RACE reads using MiXCR and keeps one entry per CDR3 protein. Of around 500,000 distinct CDR3 sequences listed, 20% to 25% are singletons. The sample was PBMCs, taken approximately 22 days after the first yellow fever vaccination. Receptors originate from a man aged 18 to 30 who received the YFV17D yellow fever vaccine. The CDR3 runs from the conserved cysteine through the conserved F or W. Fields, in order: CDR3 DNA, CDR3 protein, J gene, D gene, clone size, V gene. A D gene is named only where the DNA matches it firmly. A row's size may be missing; if present it is once, few, many or a size class.

DNA: TGTGCCAGCAGCAAAGGCGGTGCAGGGTACTACGAGCAGTACTTC
CDR3: CASSKGGAGYYEQYF
J: TRBJ2-7
D: -
size: few
V: TRBV6-1

DNA: TGTGCCAGCAGCTTAAGCAGCGGGGGGTGGGCAGATACGCAGTATTTT
CDR3: CASSLSSGGWADTQYF
J: TRBJ2-3
D: TRBD2
size: -
V: TRBV11-2

DNA: TGTGCCAGCTCACCGCCAATCTGGGACAGGAATTTTTCCTACGAGCAGTACTTC
CDR3: CASSPPIWDRNFSYEQYF
J: TRBJ2-7
D: TRBD1
size: few
V: TRBV18

DNA: TGTGCCAGCAGTCCGGAAGGCGGGGGGGCCCGGTATGAGCAGTTCTTC
CDR3: CASSPEGGGARYEQFF
J: TRBJ2-1
D: TRBD2
size: many
V: TRBV12-3/TRBV12-4

DNA: TGTGCCAGCAGTCTCACTAGCGCAGATACGCAGTATTTT
CDR3: CASSLTSADTQYF
J: TRBJ2-3
D: TRBD2
size: many
V: TRBV27

DNA: TGCGCCAGCAGCAACGGTCTTCTAGCGGGGGGGCCACATCAAGAGACCCAGTACTTC
CDR3: CASSNGLLAGGPHQETQYF
J: TRBJ2-5
D: TRBD2
size: -
V: TRBV5-1

DNA: TGTGCCAGCAGCTTAGCTAGCGCGACCTCTGGGGCCAACGTCCTGACTTTC
CDR3: CASSLASATSGANVLTF
J: TRBJ2-6
D: -
size: -
V: TRBV7-2

DNA: TGCAGTGCTCCCAAATACGGGACTAGCGGGGGAAATACGCAGTATTTT
CDR3: CSAPKYGTSGGNTQYF
J: TRBJ2-3
D: TRBD2
size: -
V: TRBV20-1

DNA: TGTGCCAGCAGTTCTCCCCGGACAGGGCGGGGATTTGAGCAGTTCTTC
CDR3: CASSSPRTGRGFEQFF
J: TRBJ2-1
D: TRBD1
size: -
V: TRBV27

DNA: TGTGCCAGCAGTTACTCGAGGATAGTCGCGCATACGCAGTATTTT
CDR3: CASSYSRIVAHTQYF
J: TRBJ2-3
D: -
size: -
V: TRBV6-5

DNA: TGTGCCATCAGTGAGTTTAGGACGGGTGAAAAACTGTTTTTT
CDR3: CAISEFRTGEKLFF
J: TRBJ1-4
D: -
size: -
V: TRBV10-3

DNA: TGTGCCAGCAGCTTATCAATTAGCGGGGGGGCCACTGAGCAGTTCTTC
CDR3: CASSLSISGGATEQFF
J: TRBJ2-1
D: TRBD2
size: few
V: TRBV7-2

DNA: TGTGCCAGCAGTCCGGAACCCCCGAATCCCTACAATGAGCAGTTCTTC
CDR3: CASSPEPPNPYNEQFF
J: TRBJ2-1
D: -
size: few
V: TRBV27

DNA: TGTGCCAGCAGGTCCCCCCCAGGGCCGTCTATAGCCAAAAACATTCAGTACTTC
CDR3: CASRSPPGPSIAKNIQYF
J: TRBJ2-4
D: -
size: -
V: TRBV11-2

DNA: TGTGCCAGCAGCCAGATGCTCAGCTCCTACAATGAGCAGTTCTTC
CDR3: CASSQMLSSYNEQFF
J: TRBJ2-1
D: -
size: many
V: TRBV3-1

DNA: TGTGCCAGCAGCCAGGGGACTAGCCCCGTGGAGACCCAGTACTTC
CDR3: CASSQGTSPVETQYF
J: TRBJ2-5
D: TRBD2
size: -
V: TRBV3-1

DNA: TGTGCCAGCAGTTTAGGGTTGGGACAGGTTACCGGGGAGCTGTTTTTT
CDR3: CASSLGLGQVTGELFF
J: TRBJ2-2
D: TRBD1
size: few
V: TRBV28

DNA: TGCAGCGCCCGACAGAACACTGAAGCTTTCTTT
CDR3: CSARQNTEAFF
J: TRBJ1-1
D: -
size: few
V: TRBV29-1

DNA: TGTGCCAGCAGGTGGGACAGGGGGCCTGAAGCTTTCTTT
CDR3: CASRWDRGPEAFF
J: TRBJ1-1
D: TRBD1
size: few
V: TRBV12-3/TRBV12-4

DNA: TGTGCCAGCAGCGCCTCTGGGGCCAACGTCCTGACTTTC
CDR3: CASSASGANVLTF
J: TRBJ2-6
D: -
size: many
V: TRBV7-9

DNA: TGCAGTGCTAGAGATAGACAGCTGAACACTGAAGCTTTCTTT
CDR3: CSARDRQLNTEAFF
J: TRBJ1-1
D: -
size: -
V: TRBV20-1

DNA: TGTGCCAGCAGTTTGCTAGAACTCAATTCACCCCTCCACTTT
CDR3: CASSLLELNSPLHF
J: TRBJ1-6
D: -
size: few
V: TRBV28

DNA: TGTGCCAGCAGTTACCAGGGGGCTTACTATGGCTACACCTTC
CDR3: CASSYQGAYYGYTF
J: TRBJ1-2
D: TRBD1
size: -
V: TRBV6-5

DNA: TGCGCCAGCAGCTTGGCCCAGGGGAATTCACCCCTCCACTTT
CDR3: CASSLAQGNSPLHF
J: TRBJ1-6
D: -
size: -
V: TRBV5-1

DNA: TGCGCCAGCAGCCCTGGACAGACAGCCTACGAGCAGTACTTC
CDR3: CASSPGQTAYEQYF
J: TRBJ2-7
D: -
size: -
V: TRBV5-1

DNA: TGTGCCAGCAGCGGGACTAGCTGGGAGACCCAGTACTTC
CDR3: CASSGTSWETQYF
J: TRBJ2-5
D: TRBD2
size: few
V: TRBV25-1

DNA: TGTGCCAGCAGGTCGTCTCCTGATAAGGGGGAAAAACTGTTTTTT
CDR3: CASRSSPDKGEKLFF
J: TRBJ1-4
D: -
size: few
V: TRBV7-8

DNA: TGTGCCAGCAGTTACAGTAGCGGGGGGGCCGATGAGCAGTTCTTC
CDR3: CASSYSSGGADEQFF
J: TRBJ2-1
D: TRBD2
size: -
V: TRBV6-5

DNA: TGTGCCTGGAGGACTAGCGGGTACTACGAGCAGTACTTC
CDR3: CAWRTSGYYEQYF
J: TRBJ2-7
D: TRBD2
size: -
V: TRBV30

DNA: TGTGCCACCAGCAGGACAGGAGGGCATGAGCAGTTCTTC
CDR3: CATSRTGGHEQFF
J: TRBJ2-1
D: -
size: many
V: TRBV15

DNA: TGTGCCAGCAGCAGACTGTCGGAGGACGAGCAGTACTTC
CDR3: CASSRLSEDEQYF
J: TRBJ2-7
D: -
size: few
V: TRBV12-3/TRBV12-4

DNA: TGTGCCAGCAGTTCACAACAGGGGGATCAGCCCCAGCATTTT
CDR3: CASSSQQGDQPQHF
J: TRBJ1-5
D: TRBD1
size: many
V: TRBV12-3/TRBV12-4

DNA: TGTGCCAGCAGTTACTCCGGAGAGACCCAGTACTTC
CDR3: CASSYSGETQYF
J: TRBJ2-5
D: -
size: many
V: TRBV6-5

DNA: TGCAGCGTTGACCCAGCGGGGTACAATGAGCAGTTCTTC
CDR3: CSVDPAGYNEQFF
J: TRBJ2-1
D: TRBD2
size: few
V: TRBV29-1

DNA: TGTGCCTGGAGGCGCGCAGCCTACTACGAGCAGTACTTC
CDR3: CAWRRAAYYEQYF
J: TRBJ2-7
D: -
size: -
V: TRBV30

DNA: TGTGCCAGCAGATTGAAGGGGGGCAATAAGCAGTTCTTC
CDR3: CASRLKGGNKQFF
J: TRBJ2-1
D: -
size: -
V: TRBV7-6

DNA: TGTGCCAGCAGCTTAAACGTCAGGTCCTACGAGCAGTACTTC
CDR3: CASSLNVRSYEQYF
J: TRBJ2-7
D: -
size: few
V: TRBV7-8

DNA: TGTGCCAGCGAGTTATACGCGGGGTCAGATACGCAGTATTTT
CDR3: CASELYAGSDTQYF
J: TRBJ2-3
D: -
size: medium-sized
V: TRBV12-3/TRBV12-4

DNA: TGCAGTGCTAGAGCTTCCCAGGGGCTTTGGGCTGAAGCTTTCTTT
CDR3: CSARASQGLWAEAFF
J: TRBJ1-1
D: -
size: -
V: TRBV20-1

DNA: TGCGCCAGCAGCTTGACAGGGGGAGGCACCGGGGAGCTGTTTTTT
CDR3: CASSLTGGGTGELFF
J: TRBJ2-2
D: TRBD1
size: many
V: TRBV4-1

DNA: TGCAGTGCTCATTATCTGACGGGGGGCCACTACAATGAGCAGTTCTTC
CDR3: CSAHYLTGGHYNEQFF
J: TRBJ2-1
D: -
size: once
V: TRBV20-1

DNA: TGTGCCAGCAGAGGCGGAGTGAACACCGGGGAGCTGTTTTTT
CDR3: CASRGGVNTGELFF
J: TRBJ2-2
D: -
size: -
V: TRBV11-1

DNA: TGTGCCAGCAGCCGGACTAGCGGGGCGTACGAGCAGTACTTC
CDR3: CASSRTSGAYEQYF
J: TRBJ2-7
D: TRBD2
size: few
V: TRBV7-6

DNA: TGCAGTGCTCAAAGGGGTCTGGGGGATGAAAAACTGTTTTTT
CDR3: CSAQRGLGDEKLFF
J: TRBJ1-4
D: -
size: few
V: TRBV20-1

DNA: TGTGCCAGCAGCGAATACGGGGCCAGTCAGCCCCAGCATTTT
CDR3: CASSEYGASQPQHF
J: TRBJ1-5
D: -
size: few
V: TRBV9

DNA: TGTGCCAGCAGCGGCCGGGACCACCATAGAAAACTGTTTTTT
CDR3: CASSGRDHHRKLFF
J: TRBJ1-4
D: -
size: -
V: TRBV9

DNA: TGTGCCAGCAGCCAGGGGTGGGGCGATGAGCAGTTCTTC
CDR3: CASSQGWGDEQFF
J: TRBJ2-1
D: -
size: -
V: TRBV11-1

DNA: TGTGCCAGCAGCTCAAGTCTCTCTGGGGCCAACGTCCTGACTTTC
CDR3: CASSSSLSGANVLTF
J: TRBJ2-6
D: -
size: -
V: TRBV5-4

DNA: TGCAGCGTTGTTTCCGGGACAGACTACAATGAGCAGTTCTTC
CDR3: CSVVSGTDYNEQFF
J: TRBJ2-1
D: TRBD1
size: once
V: TRBV29-1

DNA: TGTGCCAGCAGCCAACTAGCGGGGGGTTCAGATACGCAGTATTTT
CDR3: CASSQLAGGSDTQYF
J: TRBJ2-3
D: TRBD2
size: few
V: TRBV7-3

DNA: TGTGCCAGCAGTACACCCGTTGGCCGGATTTATGGCTACACCTTC
CDR3: CASSTPVGRIYGYTF
J: TRBJ1-2
D: -
size: -
V: TRBV6-2/TRBV6-3

DNA: TGTGCCAGCAGTGACAGCTCGCGGAATGAGCAGTTCTTC
CDR3: CASSDSSRNEQFF
J: TRBJ2-1
D: -
size: -
V: TRBV6-2/TRBV6-3

DNA: TGTGCCAGCAGTTTTTCACCGGGACAGGGAGATCAGCCCCAGCATTTT
CDR3: CASSFSPGQGDQPQHF
J: TRBJ1-5
D: TRBD1
size: few
V: TRBV12-3/TRBV12-4